This T cell receptor beta chain was observed in a study of T cells in Graves' hyperthyroidism and ophthalmopathy. From RNA transcripts, TCR beta CDR3 regions were amplified. Researchers ran a first-round RT-PCR on the TCR CDR3 using the HTBI primer set. From the multiplex PCR reads, TCRdb called clonotypes with MiXCR, one entry per CDR3 protein. The data contain around 450,000 distinct CDR3 sequences, roughly 14% of them singletons. V gave up 4 bases and J gave up 0 bases; unmatched junction bases: 12. This CDR3 comprises 18 residues. This clonotype was found many times. Its antigen is still unknown. Study-level findings and limits: Blood shared most expanded thyroid clonotypes above 0.001.

The rearrangement links TRBV12-3 or TRBV12-4 to TRBJ2-4; 7 bases align to TRBD2. Sample: blood. The TCR originated in a woman younger than 30 with Graves' hyperthyroidism. The DNA for the CDR3 is TGTGCCAGCAGTTACGGGACTACAGGAGTCTTAGCCAAAAACATTCAGTACTTC. It codes for CASSYGTTGVLAKNIQYF.